The present T cell receptor beta chain was sequenced within a study of T cell responses to AZD1222 COVID-19 vaccine. Study-wide results and limits: Donors were mostly white British, more females; clonal diversity possibly underestimated.

Sequencing was performed with immunoSEQ multiplex PCR; in TCRdb, only in-frame clones are kept and a portion is missing. The data show around 150,000 clones, around nine tenths seen once. Second-dose intervals near 4 or 12 weeks were combined. This clone was picked up one time. Its antigen is unidentified. The germline V gene encodes CDR1 SGHRS and CDR2 YFSETQ. V gave up 3 bases and J gave up 5 bases, with 17 bases separating them. This CDR3 has 15 residues. The sequencing here drew on peripheral blood, taken 28 days after the second AZD1222 dose. The sequence came from an adult who received the AZD1222 COVID-19 vaccine. This sequence joins TRBV5-1 and TRBJ2-5; D is unclear. The CDR3 DNA reads as TGCGCCAGCAGCTCACTGGACCTGGGGAAGGAGACCCAGTACTTC. Its translation is CASSSLDLGKETQYF.